This TCR beta chain derives from a study of shared clonotypes between healthy human individuals. Deep was the level used in running the assay. Sequencing used immunoSEQ multiplex PCR; TCRdb keeps in-frame clones, though not all of them. The top ten hold about 0.13% of the sample, which has a few million clones, around nine tenths seen once. This CDR3 region has 13 residues. V gave up 2 bases and J gave up 6 bases, with 8 bases separating them. Germline CDR1 is SGHNT and CDR2 is YYREEE (reference sequence). This TCR derives from a man between 18 and 29 years old in good health. The sequenced sample was naive CD4+ T cells sorted from blood. Subset described: CD45RA+ positively selected. The V gene is TRBV5-4, the J gene TRBJ2-2, with no clear D. CDR3 DNA: TGTGCCAGCAGCTTCGATCATTCCGGGGAGCTGTTTTTT. As protein: CASSFDHSGELFF.